This T cell receptor beta chain was identified during a study of blood T cell repertoires in COVID-19. Study information: Some COVID-19 samples were acute and others convalescent; all came from the United States, Italy and Spain.

Germline trimming cut 10 bases from V and 4 bases from J; bases unmatched to any gene: 11. The germline CDR1 and CDR2 sequences are LNHDA and SQIVND (reference sequence). This CDR3 comprises 14 residues. Per the original data handling: Amplification with reference gene primers provided the estimates of nucleated cell counts. TCRdb's copy holds only in-frame clones and misses some; the assay was immunoSEQ multiplex PCR. The DNA was the basis for D and trimming; V, J and clone size are from that table. The data contain 20,000 to 25,000 clones, around three quarters of them seen just once; the ten biggest clones take up 9.5% to 15%.

The V call is TRBV19, the J call TRBJ2-7; TRBD1 agrees at 9 bases. The receptor was derived from a man between 60 and 75 years old with active COVID-19. The sequenced sample consisted of peripheral blood. As DNA, the CDR3 is TGTGCCACCAAATCCCGGGACAGGGAGTACGAGCAGTACTTC. Its translation: CATKSRDREYEQYF.